This entry concerns a single T cell receptor (beta chain). This clone was counted only a few times. Its antigen is not yet known. No base quality information exists; no much larger clone differs at one position. CDR1 and CDR2 are drawn from the germline V gene: SNHLY, FYNNEI. V and J are trimmed by 0 bases and 6 bases, and the gene matches miss 3 bases of the junction. The CDR3 runs 15 amino acids, cysteine and phenylalanine included. Only the CDR3 DNA is retained, 45 bases long and in frame from the first base. Receptor libraries were prepared by the immunoSEQ multiplex PCR assay. To provide template for TCR sequencing, every sample had RNA extracted and reverse transcribed into cDNA. First-strand cDNA was synthesized using SuperScript III with a 2:1 mix of oligo-dT and random hexamers. A synthetic immune receptor repertoire was used to gauge amplification bias, and whatever bias remained was removed computationally. On the study's bioinformatics: Raw reads were preprocessed for error removal, and CDR3 was defined according to IMGT conventions as running from the conserved cysteine to phenylalanine. Clonality was calculated as 1 minus Shannon entropy normalized by log2 of the number of productive unique TCRs. Whether scalp clones were CD4 or CD8 was inferred by matching scalp TCRbeta sequences against CD4 and CD8 repertoires sorted from blood. Sourced from immuneACCESS, this table was stored by TCRdb with only in-frame sequences that have V and J called. A share of the clones is absent; for the studies checked, an unresolved V gene accounts for under half, and the remainder has no known explanation. That table is the source of V, J and clone size, and D and trimming were worked out from the DNA. Present in this sample are around 100,000 clones, less than 60% of which were seen just once. 3% to 4% of the sample comes from the top ten.

This sample is drawn from a study of CD8+ T cells in alopecia areata (dated by TCRdb to the late 2010s). Background on the whole study: The treated patients took part in an open-label pilot trial in which moderate-to-severe alopecia areata was treated with oral tofacitinib at 5 to 10 mg twice daily. Patients received tofacitinib for 6 to 18 months and were then followed off drug for 6 months to check for delayed response and recurrence. The SALT score, which quantifies the percentage of affected scalp surface area, was used to measure disease severity in treated patients. In both human patients and the C3H/HeJ mouse model, the study applied high-throughput TCRbeta sequencing to look at T cell clonal expansion in alopecia areata. Human TCRbeta sequencing covered scalp tissue and sorted CD4+ and CD8+ peripheral blood T cells from patchy and totalis/universalis alopecia areata patients and healthy controls. Tofacitinib-treated patients had biopsies at baseline and at 4 and 24 weeks of treatment, with a later scalp biopsy in several patients. Scalp clonality was compared among normal scalp (n=4), patchy alopecia areata scalp (n=8), and alopecia totalis/universalis scalp (n=8). RNA was extracted with the PAXgene miRNA kit for fixed scalp, the miRNeasy kit for PBMCs, and the RNeasy kit for mouse skin. TCRbeta CDR3 regions were amplified by immunoSEQ multiplex PCR using 35 Vbeta forward and 13 Jbeta reverse primers.

The time point label for this specimen denotes: around 24 weeks on oral tofacitinib. The treatment or condition label on this specimen signifies: oral pan-JAK inhibitor, 5-10 mg twice daily. Lesional scalp punch biopsies and peripheral blood were collected from alopecia areata patients. After PBMCs were isolated by density centrifugation and stained for CD3, CD4 and CD8, a FACSAria was used to sort CD4+ and CD8+ T cells. Results the study describes overall, beyond this receptor: During tofacitinib treatment, many expanded lesional clones remained in scalp and blood, and this persistence may partly explain relapse after treatment is stopped. Shared TCR sequences between patients were less evident than in mice, which may be partly attributable to HLA diversity in the patient population. Scalp TCR repertoire analysis is complicated because resident alphabeta T cells in normal human skin are also sequenced, whereas mouse skin is dominated by gammadelta T cells. Tofacitinib significantly lowered scalp clonality and the number of expanded CD8+ clones among the top 100 scalp clones. Because the treated cohort was small and had only one nonresponder, larger studies are needed to examine links between baseline CD8+ expansion and response. Lesional scalp, especially in alopecia totalis/universalis, showed higher clonality and more expanded CD8+ clones than normal scalp, suggesting antigenic drive.

The sequence is built from TRBV2 and TRBJ1-5, with 9 junctional bases fitting TRBD1. The material sequenced was CD4+ T cells sorted from blood, taken at week 24, from a patient treated with tofacitinib. The sequence came from a human donor with alopecia areata. At the DNA level, the sequence is TGTGCCAGCAGTGAAGCGGCGACAGGGGGTCAGCCCCAGCATTTT. Translation gives CASSEAATGGQPQHF.